The rows below give T cell receptor beta chains drawn from one sample of a study of Ad26.COV2.S vaccination and SARS-CoV-2 variants. Method: immunoSEQ multiplex PCR; TCRdb's copy keeps in-frame clones and lacks some. The data show about 680,000 clones, roughly 90% seen once. Source: peripheral blood, taken in a trial of Ad26.COV2.S vaccine versus placebo. The receptors were sampled from a person aged 18-60 years who received the Ad26.COV2.S COVID-19 vaccine or a placebo. Both conserved end residues are part of each CDR3. D genes are given only for firm matches. Some rows have no size entry. The others give once, few or many, or a class for an expanded clone.

len,abundance,j_gene,d_gene,v_gene,CDR3nt,CDR3aa
15,-,TRBJ2-3,-,TRBV5-6,TGTGCCAGCAGCTTCGGGGGGCGGGGCACAGATACGCAGTATTTT,CASSFGGRGTDTQYF
15,-,TRBJ2-1,-,TRBV5-1,TGCGCCAGCAGCTTGGGGGGTACCGGGCACAATGAGCAGTTCTTC,CASSLGGTGHNEQFF
16,-,TRBJ2-1,TRBD2,TRBV7-9,TGTGCCAGCAGCTTAGGGCTAGCGGGCCTGTACAATGAGCAGTTCTTC,CASSLGLAGLYNEQFF
15,-,TRBJ1-2,-,TRBV11-2,TGTGCCAGCAGCTTAGAATGGCGGGGTCCCTATGGCTACACCTTC,CASSLEWRGPYGYTF
14,few,TRBJ2-7,-,TRBV5-6,TGTGCCAGCAGCTTCCTCGGTCCATCCTACGAGCAGTACTTC,CASSFLGPSYEQYF
14,-,TRBJ1-2,TRBD1,TRBV6-5,TGTGCCAGCAGGGGGACAGGGTTGGGGTATGGCTACACCTTC,CASRGTGLGYGYTF
11,-,TRBJ2-7,-,TRBV20-1,TGCAGTGCTCCCGACTTGTACGAGCAGTACTTC,CSAPDLYEQYF
14,-,TRBJ2-4,TRBD1,TRBV7-9,TGTGCCAGCAACCAACCGGGACAGCTAAACATTCAGTACTTC,CASNQPGQLNIQYF
16,-,TRBJ2-1,-,TRBV15,TGTGCCACCAGCCCCCAGGGGGGGAGCTCCTACAATGAGCAGTTCTTC,CATSPQGGSSYNEQFF
14,-,TRBJ2-1,-,TRBV4-2,TGTGCCAGCAGCCAAGATTTGGTGGCGGGTGAGCAGTTCTTC,CASSQDLVAGEQFF
13,few,TRBJ2-7,TRBD2,TRBV7-2,TGTGCCAGCGCAGCGGGAGATTTGAGCGAGCAGTACTTC,CASAAGDLSEQYF
15,-,TRBJ2-2,TRBD1,TRBV5-4,TGTGCCAGCGGTCGACAGGGGGAGGTAACCGGGGAGCTGTTTTTT,CASGRQGEVTGELFF
12,many,TRBJ1-5,-,TRBV19,TGTGCCAGTAGTAACGGGAGACAGCCCCAGCATTTT,CASSNGRQPQHF
12,-,TRBJ2-5,-,TRBV5-1,TGCGCCAGCAGTGAAAGTCAAGAGACCCAGTACTTC,CASSESQETQYF
15,-,TRBJ1-4,-,TRBV27,TGTGCCAGCAGTTTCCGGGGAACGGCAGGGGAAAAACTGTTTTTT,CASSFRGTAGEKLFF
14,-,TRBJ2-5,-,TRBV7-2,TGTGCCAGCAGCTTAGAGGGGGGCCCAGAGACCCAGTACTTC,CASSLEGGPETQYF
16,-,TRBJ2-1,TRBD1,TRBV9,TGTGCCAGCAGCCGAACAGGGGGACCATCCTACAATGAGCAGTTCTTC,CASSRTGGPSYNEQFF
14,-,TRBJ2-7,TRBD1,TRBV30,TGTGCCTGGAGCTCCGGGACAGGGTTGTACGAGCAGTACTTC,CAWSSGTGLYEQYF
16,-,TRBJ1-6,-,TRBV7-7,TGTGCCAGCAGCTTAGGTCATGCCTACTATAATTCACCCCTCCACTTT,CASSLGHAYYNSPLHF
14,-,TRBJ2-1,TRBD2,TRBV11-2,TGTGCCAGCAGCTGGGGCGGGAGGGAAGGAGAGCAGTTCTTC,CASSWGGREGEQFF
16,-,TRBJ1-6,-,TRBV9,TGTGCCAGCAGCGTAGAGTCAGGGGTCTATAATTCACCCCTCCACTTT,CASSVESGVYNSPLHF
14,once,TRBJ2-5,TRBD1,TRBV5-4,TGTGCCAGCAGCTTAAGGGGGCGGCAAGAGACCCAGTACTTC,CASSLRGRQETQYF
16,-,TRBJ2-6,-,TRBV5-1,TGCGCCAGCAGCCACAGGCCTGGCTCTGGGGCCAACGTCCTGACTTTC,CASSHRPGSGANVLTF
15,few,TRBJ1-5,TRBD1,TRBV5-5,TGTGCCAGCAGCCTTGAGGGGACAGCGAATCAGCCCCAGCATTTT,CASSLEGTANQPQHF
17,-,TRBJ2-1,-,TRBV15,TGTGCCACCAGCAGAGCCTCGCGGTCTTCTGGAGACAATGAGCAGTTCTTC,CATSRASRSSGDNEQFF
14,-,TRBJ1-6,-,TRBV6-2/TRBV6-3,TGTGCCAGCAGTTATACAGGGCGGAATTCACCCCTCCACTTT,CASSYTGRNSPLHF
15,-,TRBJ1-2,-,TRBV6-5,TGTGCCAGCAGTTACTCTCTCGGCGGGACCTATGGCTACACCTTC,CASSYSLGGTYGYTF
14,-,TRBJ1-2,-,TRBV6-6,TGTGCCAGCAGTTACTCATCGGGCAACTATGGCTACACCTTC,CASSYSSGNYGYTF
15,-,TRBJ2-7,-,TRBV27,TGTGCCAGCAGTTTACACGGACAGAACTCCTACGAGCAGTACTTC,CASSLHGQNSYEQYF
15,-,TRBJ2-5,-,TRBV4-2,TGTGCCAGCAGCCCGGAGGGAAGGGCGGGGGAGACCCAGTACTTC,CASSPEGRAGETQYF
14,-,TRBJ2-1,TRBD1,TRBV18,TGTGCCAGCTCCACAGGGACAGTCGACAATGAGCAGTTCTTC,CASSTGTVDNEQFF
16,once,TRBJ2-1,TRBD2,TRBV15,TGTGCCACCAACCCAGCGGGAGGCGGGTACTACAATGAGCAGTTCTTC,CATNPAGGGYYNEQFF
14,-,TRBJ2-5,-,TRBV27,TGTGCCAGCAGCCCAGTGGGACTCCAAGAGACCCAGTACTTC,CASSPVGLQETQYF
15,-,TRBJ1-3,-,TRBV2,TGTGCCAGCAGTGAAGAGGCAGGGGCTGGAAACACCATATATTTT,CASSEEAGAGNTIYF
15,few,TRBJ1-2,-,TRBV24-1,TGTGCCACCAGTGTCGGCAGAGGGAGTAACTATGGCTACACCTTC,CATSVGRGSNYGYTF
14,-,TRBJ1-2,-,TRBV5-1,TGCGCCAGCAGCGCCGGGACACCTAACTATGGCTACACCTTC,CASSAGTPNYGYTF
11,-,TRBJ2-7,-,TRBV20-1,TGCAGTGCTAGAGCACGGAGGGAGCAGTACTTC,CSARARREQYF
13,few,TRBJ1-5,TRBD1,TRBV30,TGTGCCTGGAGTGCAGGGGGGAATCAGCCCCAGCATTTT,CAWSAGGNQPQHF
18,-,TRBJ2-4,-,TRBV19,TGTGCCACAAGGCCGGGGCTTCTCGGCAGGGGAAATGGAAACATTCAGTACTTC,CATRPGLLGRGNGNIQYF
15,-,TRBJ2-1,-,TRBV11-3,TGTGCCAGCAGCTTAGATAGCGACTCAGACAATGAGCAGTTCTTC,CASSLDSDSDNEQFF